This TCR beta chain was obtained from a study of blood T cell repertoires in COVID-19. Study background: Samples came from the United States, Italy and Spain, spanning acute and convalescent COVID-19. PBMCs, B-cell-depleted T cells, or T cells were the source of the cDNA or gDNA that made up the material.

Authors' processing steps: Reference gene primer amplification in the assay estimated nucleated cell counts. Profiling relied on immunoSEQ multiplex PCR, and the TCRdb table lists in-frame clones only, not all of them. From that table come the V and J calls and clone size; the DNA was used to work out D and trimming. The repertoire holds about 67,000 clones, with around 85% as singletons. In its sample, this clone was seen many times. The CDR3 has 11 amino acids. The germline gives CDR1 SGHDT, CDR2 YYEEEE. Trimming left V 3 bases short and J 7 bases short, with 7 bases between. The chain carries TRBV5-6 and TRBJ1-2; D is uncertain. The sequenced material came from peripheral blood. The sequence was collected from a man aged 50 to 59 with active COVID-19. The CDR3 sequence is CASSWSGGYTF. In nucleotides, the CDR3 is TGTGCCAGCAGCTGGTCGGGTGGCTACACCTTC. Combining the CDR3 with reference TRBV5-6 and TRBJ1-2 gives the whole variable domain DAGVTQSPTHLIKTRGQQVTLRCSPKSGHDTVSWYQQALGQGPQFIFQYYEEEERQRGNFPDRFSGHQFPNYSSELNVNALLLGDSALYLCASSWSGGYTFGSGTRLTVV.